A selection of T cell receptor beta chains follows, all from one sample in a study of T cells expressing NK-cell markers. TCRdb reanalyzed the 5' RACE reads and collapses them to one entry per CDR3 protein, without DNA. This table holds hundreds of thousands of distinct CDR3 sequences. The sequenced material came from blood T cells: a sorted CD56 or NKG2C T cell subset, CD4+ or CD8+ T cells, or bulk PBMC T cells (not recorded which). The receptors here all came from a woman between 18 and 75 years old in good health. CDR3s include the opening cysteine and the closing phenylalanine or tryptophan.

V,J,CDR3
TRBV28,TRBJ2-1,CASSLAIAGAYNEQFF
TRBV20-1,TRBJ2-7,CSAGTRDGSYEQYF
TRBV5-1,TRBJ1-2,CASSLGQGGANYGYTF
TRBV5-1,TRBJ1-2,CASSGVDYGYTF
TRBV18,TRBJ2-1,CASSLSQGLPSSYNEQFF
TRBV6-5,TRBJ2-2,CASSSKDRAVFF
TRBV6-2/TRBV6-3,TRBJ2-1,CASSTRMSSYNEQFF
TRBV9,TRBJ1-5,CASSVESQGAPQHF
TRBV5-1,TRBJ2-5,CASSLVVGVWETQYF
TRBV5-1,TRBJ2-1,CASSLATSVNEQFF
TRBV7-6,TRBJ1-5,CASRGDGNQPQHF
TRBV5-1,TRBJ2-3,CASSYASGSTDTQYF
TRBV12-3/TRBV12-4,TRBJ1-5,CASSLVGPNQPQHF
TRBV27,TRBJ1-4,CASSPIYVGELFF
TRBV28,TRBJ2-3,CASSFSSPRDTQYF
TRBV5-5,TRBJ2-3,CASSLGPFSTDTQYF
TRBV3-1,TRBJ1-1,CASSQGGFEAFF
TRBV19,TRBJ2-7,CASSLRDGSYEQYF
TRBV27,TRBJ2-6,CASSFRGNAGANVLTF
TRBV10-3,TRBJ1-6,CAIRTDNSPLHF
TRBV10-3,TRBJ1-2,CAIRGTGANYGYTF
TRBV7-9,TRBJ2-1,CASSLARTRFHEQFF
TRBV7-9,TRBJ1-3,CASSPRGGSGSGNTIYF
TRBV6-2/TRBV6-3,TRBJ2-1,CASIESGRDYNEQFF
TRBV18,TRBJ2-5,CASSPGQAETQYF
TRBV20-1,TRBJ2-7,CSVILAGWGNEQYF
TRBV3-1,TRBJ2-3,CASRSSGADTQYF
TRBV6-1,TRBJ2-1,CASSTLTVAINEQFF
TRBV10-3,TRBJ1-6,CAISESGTGAIRPLHF
TRBV7-2,TRBJ2-4,CASSPFRVAKNIQYF
TRBV20-1,TRBJ1-2,CSAPLGRANYGYTF
TRBV11-2,TRBJ2-1,CASSLGGGRAYNEQFF
TRBV7-2,TRBJ2-2,CASSATGLAGGVGELFF
TRBV7-2,TRBJ2-5,CASSPPSSRETQYF